Shown below are 18 T cell receptor beta chains from a single sample sequenced in a study of CD8+CD57+ T cells in acquired aplastic anemia. Genomic DNA served as template for TCR beta VDJ and CDR3 profiling. TCRdb processed the reads anew with MiXCR; each CDR3 protein has one entry. The sample carries fewer than 250,000 distinct CDR3 sequences, less than 65% recorded once. The sequencing input was sorted CD4+, CD8+, or CD8+CD57+ T cells (not recorded which) from PBMCs. These receptors all stem from a human donor in good health, serving as a control.

The rearrangement joins TRBV19 to TRBJ1-6; possible D gene TRBD1, 6 bases. Germline lookup yields CDR1 LNHDA and CDR2 SQIVND (reference sequence). The CDR3 consists of 13 residues. V shed 5 bases and J shed 7 bases, with 9 bases lying between them. CDR3 sequence reads: CASSQRGNSPLHF. The CDR3 DNA reads TGTGCCAGTAGTCAAAGGGGGAATTCACCCCTCCACTTT.

This sequence joins TRBV2 and TRBJ1-1; TRBD1 agrees at 9 bases. The CDR3 has 19 amino acids. V trimming: 3 bases; J trimming: 0 bases; junction bases outside the gene matches: 14. The germline gives CDR1 SNHLY, CDR2 FYNNEI. CDR3: CASSDQSVPGQGMNTEAFF. In DNA, the CDR3 is TGTGCCAGCAGTGACCAAAGCGTCCCGGGACAGGGAATGAACACTGAAGCTTTCTTT.

The chain uses TRBV29-1 and TRBJ1-2; D is unresolved. V lost 3 bases to trimming and J lost 1 base, with 6 bases between them. This CDR3 spans 12 amino acids. Germline V gene data show CDR1 as SQVTM and CDR2 as ANQGSEA. CDR3 nucleotides: TGCAGCGTTGAGTCAGTTAACTATGGCTACACCTTC. Amino acid sequence: CSVESVNYGYTF.

The chain joins TRBV19 to TRBJ2-5; 7 nucleotides line up with TRBD1. From germline, CDR1 is LNHDA and CDR2 SQIVND (reference sequence). This CDR3 has 15 amino acids. V gave up 5 bases and J gave up 5 bases; unmatched junction bases: 11. CDR3 protein: CASSETGTTGETQYF. The CDR3 DNA is TGTGCCAGTAGTGAGACAGGGACCACCGGGGAGACCCAGTACTTC.

This clonotype was seen at least ten times. The rearrangement joins TRBV7-3 to TRBJ2-7; D tentatively fits TRBD1 or TRBD2 (5 bases each). Per the germline V gene, CDR1 is SGHTA and CDR2 is FQGTGA. V was pared by 0 bases and J by 2 bases, with 11 bases between. The CDR3 is 15 residues long. CDR3 amino acids: CASSLTVGGTYEQYF. DNA of the CDR3: TGTGCCAGCAGCTTAACTGTTGGGGGAACCTACGAGCAGTACTTC.

Regarding this clonotype: One junction end disagrees with the germline gene, perhaps due to a read error. The V call is TRBV5-1, the J call TRBJ2-5, with TRBD2 as a possible D gene (9 bases). This CDR3 contains 19 residues. CDR1 and CDR2 (germline): SGHRS, YFSETQ. CDR3 nucleotides: TGTGCCAGCAGCTTGGAGGACAGGGTTTGGCGGGGGGGCCGAGAGACCCAGTACTTC. Its protein product is CASSLEDRVWRGGRETQYF.

The V and J genes are TRBV6-6 and TRBJ2-3, with 7 nucleotides matching TRBD2. Germline CDR1 reads MNHNY; CDR2 reads SVGAGI (reference sequence). The V gene end was trimmed by 6 bases and the J gene end by 4 bases; junction bases not matched to a gene: 10. The CDR3 contains 15 residues. CDR3 in amino acids: CASSPRAAGADTQYF. The DNA of the CDR3 is TGTGCCAGCAGCCCACGTGCGGCGGGGGCAGATACGCAGTATTTT.

This chain connects TRBV12-3 or TRBV12-4 to TRBJ2-7; D possibly corresponds to TRBD1 (6 bases). This CDR3 has 16 amino acids. The DNA for the CDR3 is TGTGCTAGTGGTTTGGCCGTGACAGGTCTCATCTACGAGCAGTACTTC. Residues: CASGLAVTGLIYEQYF.

The chain employs TRBV9 and TRBJ2-2, with 12 bases fitting TRBD1. Per germline, CDR1 SGDLS and CDR2 YYNGEE. The ends lost 0 bases at V and 7 bases at J; junction bases unmatched: 4. The CDR3 extends over 16 amino acids. The CDR3 loop reads CASSVGGQGASGELFF. The CDR3 bases are TGTGCCAGCAGCGTAGGGGGACAGGGGGCAAGCGGGGAGCTGTTTTTT. Full variable domain (remainder filled in from reference TRBV9 and TRBJ2-2): DSGVTQTPKHLITATGQRVTLRCSPRSGDLSVYWYQQSLDQGLQFLIQYYNGEERAKGNILERFSAQQFPDLHSELNLSSLELGDSALYFCASSVGGQGASGELFFGEGSRLTVL.

This clonotype came up many times. V usage is TRBV19 and J usage is TRBJ2-7; D is ambiguous. V shed 4 bases and J shed 2 bases, with 15 bases lying between them. There are 15 residues in the CDR3. Per germline, CDR1 LNHDA and CDR2 SQIVND (reference sequence). The CDR3 DNA sequence: TGTGCCAGTAGTAATATGCGGCTACCTACCTACGAGCAGTACTTC. Its translation is CASSNMRLPTYEQYF. Variable domain in full (rest from reference TRBV19 and TRBJ2-7): DGGITQSPKYLFRKEGQNVTLSCEQNLNHDAMYWYRQDPGQGLRLIYYSQIVNDFQKGDIAEGYSVSREKKESFPLTVTSAQKNPTAFYLCASSNMRLPTYEQYFGPGTRLTVT.

This clonotype came up once. The chain combines TRBV2 with TRBJ2-5; a weak D match, TRBD2 (5 bases). The CDR3 is made up of 14 amino acids. The germline V gene encodes CDR1 SNHLY and CDR2 FYNNEI. Trimming cost V 5 bases and J 4 bases, with 14 bases left between them. Here the CDR3 DNA reads TGTGCCAGCAGTTTTACCCACGAGGGAGAGACCCAGTACTTC. It encodes CASSFTHEGETQYF.

The chain couples TRBV24-1 to TRBJ2-1; 9 bases fit TRBD2. This CDR3 has 13 amino acids. Germline CDR1 KGHDR, CDR2 SFDVKD. J gave up 4 bases and V 10 bases, and 4 bases lay outside the gene matches. The CDR3 nucleotides read TGTGCCACAGCGGGAGGAAGATACAATGAGCAGTTCTTC. It is translated as CATAGGRYNEQFF.

The V call is TRBV19, the J call TRBJ1-5, with a weak D call TRBD1 (6 bases). There are 15 residues in the CDR3. Per germline, CDR1 LNHDA and CDR2 SQIVND (reference sequence). V was shortened by 4 bases and J by 3 bases, with 13 bases between the two germline ends. CDR3 loop: CASSSRGGNNQPQHF. The CDR3 region has the DNA TGTGCCAGTAGTAGCAGGGGAGGGAACAATCAGCCCCAGCATTTT.

The CDR3 DNA sequence: TGTGCCAGCAGCGCGCTCAAGACAGGGGACTACGAGCAGTACTTC. Its translation is CASSALKTGDYEQYF. The rearrangement links TRBV7-9 to TRBJ2-7; 8 bases fit TRBD1. The V gene's germline CDR1 is SEHNR and CDR2 FQNEAQ (reference sequence). V gave up 5 bases and J gave up 3 bases; unmatched junction bases: 9. The length of the CDR3 is 15 residues. Supplemented by reference TRBV7-9 and TRBJ2-7, the full variable domain reads DTGVSQNPRHKITKRGQNVTFRCDPISEHNRLYWYRQTLGQGPEFLTYFQNEAQLEKSRLLSDRFSAERPKGSFSTLEIQRTEQGDSAMYLCASSALKTGDYEQYFGPGTRLTVT.

This clonotype was counted ten times or more. The chain joins TRBV5-1 to TRBJ1-6; 9 bases line up with TRBD1. J lost 5 bases, V lost 0 bases, and 3 bases had no gene match. The CDR3 is 16 amino acids. Germline V CDR1 and CDR2: SGHRS, YFSETQ. As DNA, the CDR3 is TGCGCCAGCAGCTTGGACAGGGGGCCGAATAATTCACCCCTCCACTTT. Protein sequence: CASSLDRGPNNSPLHF. The variable domain in full, completed from reference TRBV5-1 and TRBJ1-6, reads KAGVTQTPRYLIKTRGQQVTLSCSPISGHRSVSWYQQTPGQGLQFLFEYFSETQRNKGNFPGRFSGRQFSNSRSEMNVSTLELGDSALYLCASSLDRGPNNSPLHFGNGTRLTVT.

This clonotype was recorded once. The genes are TRBV10-3 and TRBJ2-7; D is tentatively TRBD1 or TRBD2 (5 bases each). V lost 6 bases to trimming and J lost 5 bases, with 11 bases between them. CDR1 is ENHRY and CDR2 is SYGVKD in the germline V gene. CDR3 length equals 12 residues. The CDR3 DNA is TGTGCCATCAGACAGAGGGGCGACGAGCAGTACTTC. It specifies CAIRQRGDEQYF.

The chain combines TRBV29-1 with TRBJ2-5; perhaps TRBD2 as D (6 bases). Germline CDR1 and CDR2: SQVTM and ANQGSEA. The CDR3 extends over 13 amino acids. V lost 2 bases, J lost 5 bases, and 12 bases lay in between. The CDR3 DNA sequence: TGCAGCGTTGAAATAGGGGCGGGGGAGACCCAGTACTTC. Translating it yields CSVEIGAGETQYF.

The chain has TRBV7-2 and TRBJ2-5; 7 positions agree with TRBD2. V shed 6 bases and J 1 base; nucleotides not matched to a gene: 5. This CDR3 is built from 14 residues. Germline CDR1 SGHTA, CDR2 FQGNSA. The DNA of the CDR3 is TGTGCCAGCAGGGAGAGCGGGGCCCAAGAGACCCAGTACTTC. Amino acids: CASRESGAQETQYF.